The 30 T cell receptor beta chains below come from one sample, sequenced in a study of blood T cell repertoires in COVID-19. The repertoire was sequenced with immunoSEQ multiplex PCR; TCRdb's copy has only in-frame clones and lacks some. This table has over 150,000 clones, approximately 85% appearing once. Material: PBMCs or T cells enriched from blood (not recorded which). These receptors were collected from a man in his forties or fifties who had recovered from COVID-19.

This clone showed up just once. V and J are TRBV10-3 and TRBJ1-4; 12 nucleotides align to TRBD1. The CDR3 is 15 residues long. CDR1 is ENHRY and CDR2 is SYGVKD in the germline V gene. The ends lost 2 bases at V and 7 bases at J; junction bases unmatched: 2. The CDR3, as DNA: TGTGCCATCAGTGAGAGGGGACAGGGGGCTGAAAAACTGTTTTTT. Its translation: CAISERGQGAEKLFF.

This chain uses TRBV2 with TRBJ1-1; 12 bases are a match to TRBD1. The J segment lost 8 bases and the V segment lost 3 bases, leaving 4 bases of the junction unmatched. Germline CDR1 is SNHLY and CDR2 is FYNNEI. CDR3 length: 14 residues. The CDR3 DNA reads as TGTGCCAGCAGTGACCCGGGACAGGGGGCAGAAGCTTTCTTT. It codes for CASSDPGQGAEAFF.

The gene calls are TRBV29-1 and TRBJ2-2; 7 bases align to TRBD1. V lost 4 bases to trimming and J lost 2 bases; unmatched junction nucleotides: 13. Germline V gives CDR1 SQVTM, CDR2 ANQGSEA. The CDR3 covers 17 residues. Here the CDR3 reads CSVVGNRDSRNTGELFF. Written as DNA, the CDR3 is TGCAGCGTTGTGGGGAACCGGGACAGTCGAAACACCGGGGAGCTGTTTTTT.

The genes are TRBV7-3 and TRBJ2-1; tentatively, D is TRBD2 (6 bases). The CDR3 is 16 amino acids. V was clipped by 3 bases and J by 4 bases, with 16 bases between them. Germline lookup yields CDR1 SGHTA and CDR2 FQGTGA. This CDR3 reads CASSFRGAGTYNEQFF. The DNA for the CDR3 is TGTGCCAGCAGCTTTCGCGGAGCCGGGACTTACAATGAGCAGTTCTTC.

This clone was counted between two and nine times. The rearrangement joins TRBV19 to TRBJ1-5; TRBD1 matches at 9 bases. With V trimmed by 11 bases and J by 0 bases, 8 bases remained unmatched. The CDR3 is 15 residues long. The germline CDR1 and CDR2 sequences are LNHDA and SQIVND (reference sequence). Here the CDR3 DNA reads TGTGCCGCCCGGGACAGGGACTTTAGCAATCAGCCCCAGCATTTT. Translation: CAARDRDFSNQPQHF. The complete variable domain, with remaining parts taken from reference TRBV19 and TRBJ1-5, reads DGGITQSPKYLFRKEGQNVTLSCEQNLNHDAMYWYRQDPGQGLRLIYYSQIVNDFQKGDIAEGYSVSREKKESFPLTVTSAQKNPTAFYLCAARDRDFSNQPQHFGDGTRLSIL.

This chain connects TRBV24-1 to TRBJ2-2, with 8 bases lining up with TRBD1. Germline CDR1 is KGHDR and CDR2 is SFDVKD. The CDR3 has 16 amino acids. V shed 7 bases, J shed 1 base, and the junction held 7 bases outside the gene matches. The CDR3 is CATRTTGTGNTGELFF. CDR3 bases: TGTGCCACCAGAACAACCGGGACAGGGAACACCGGGGAGCTGTTTTTT.

This sequence joins TRBV5-1 and TRBJ2-7; 11 bases map to TRBD2. The CDR3 is made up of 16 amino acids. Unmatched junction bases numbered 5, after V lost 3 bases and J lost 0 bases. CDR1 and CDR2 (germline): SGHRS, YFSETQ. This chain's CDR3 is CASSSWTSGSSYEQYF. CDR3 DNA: TGCGCCAGCAGCTCATGGACTAGCGGGTCCTCCTACGAGCAGTACTTC.

This sequence joins TRBV5-1 and TRBJ1-1; the D is unclear. Trimming removed 5 bases at V and 0 bases at J, with 5 bases between. CDR3 size: 12 residues. Germline V gives CDR1 SGHRS, CDR2 YFSETQ. This CDR3 reads CASSGVNTEAFF. Here the CDR3 DNA reads TGCGCCAGCAGTGGAGTGAACACTGAAGCTTTCTTT.

V gene TRBV9 combines with J gene TRBJ1-2; TRBD1 is a possible D gene (6 bases). The CDR3 has 14 amino acids. Germline CDR1 reads SGDLS; CDR2 reads YYNGEE. V gave up 4 bases and J gave up 4 bases, with 14 bases separating them. This chain's CDR3 is CASSPGQYGYGYTF. For the CDR3, the DNA is TGTGCCAGCAGCCCAGGACAGTACGGCTATGGCTACACCTTC.

This clone has a single count. The J gene is TRBJ2-7, the V gene TRBV6-5; 9 nucleotides agree with TRBD1. The length of the CDR3 is 13 residues. Germline CDR1 and CDR2: MNHEY and SVGAGI. Trimming removed 6 bases from V and 5 bases from J; junction bases left unmatched: 5. The CDR3: CASRRQGGHEQYF. Here the CDR3 DNA reads TGTGCCAGCAGAAGACAGGGGGGTCACGAGCAGTACTTC.

The chain joins TRBV27 to TRBJ1-3; D may be TRBD1 (6 bases). Germline CDR1 is MNHEY and CDR2 is SMNVEV (reference sequence). V was trimmed by 2 bases and J by 3 bases, leaving 14 bases between them. This CDR3 region has 16 residues. The CDR3 coding sequence is TGTGCCAGCAGTTTAAAGGGGGATATTATTGGAAACACCATATATTTT. Its translation: CASSLKGDIIGNTIYF.

CDR3 sequence (DNA): TGTGCCAGCAGCCCCCCAGGAGGTAAAAACATTCAGTACTTC. It is translated as CASSPPGGKNIQYF. The chain has TRBV6-5 and TRBJ2-4, with TRBD2 as a possible D gene (5 bases). There are 14 residues in the CDR3. With 6 bases removed from V and 4 bases from J, the gap between germline ends came to 13 bases. The germline V gene has CDR1 MNHEY and CDR2 SVGAGI.

DNA for the CDR3: TGTGCCAGCAGCTTAGAGGCAGGGATGAACACTGAAGCTTTCTTT. Translating it yields CASSLEAGMNTEAFF. The V call is TRBV7-6, the J call TRBJ1-1, with D perhaps matching TRBD1 (5 bases). Trimming left V 1 base short and J 0 bases short, with 9 bases between. Germline V gives CDR1 SGHVS, CDR2 FNYEAQ. This CDR3 contains 15 residues.

This clone was seen more than once but under ten times. The V call is TRBV11-3, the J call TRBJ2-3, with D perhaps TRBD2 (6 bases). The CDR3 is 17 amino acids. Germline-derived CDR1 and CDR2 are SGHNT and YENEEA. V lost 3 bases, J lost 2 bases, and 18 bases lay in between. CDR3 in DNA: TGTGCCAGCAGCTTCGGGCGGGACTCCCTTCTCACAGATACGCAGTATTTT. Protein product: CASSFGRDSLLTDTQYF. Supplemented by reference TRBV11-3 and TRBJ2-3, the full variable domain reads EAGVVQSPRYKIIEKKQPVAFWCNPISGHNTLYWYLQNLGQGPELLIRYENEEAVDDSQLPKDRFSAERLKGVDSTLKIQPAELGDSAVYLCASSFGRDSLLTDTQYFGPGTRLTVL.

This chain joins TRBV12-3 or TRBV12-4 and TRBJ1-5; a possible D gene is TRBD1 (5 bases). The length of the CDR3 is 13 residues. The ends were cut back, 5 bases at V and 7 bases at J, with 12 bases in the middle. The CDR3 DNA follows: TGTGCCAGCAGTCCCAGGGCGAGCCAGCCCCAGCATTTT. This codes for CASSPRASQPQHF.

In its sample, this clone was seen a few times. The rearrangement links TRBV6-5 to TRBJ1-4; D is unresolved. Germline values: CDR1 MNHEY, CDR2 SVGAGI. This CDR3 spans 14 amino acids. V was trimmed by 6 bases and J by 3 bases, leaving 11 bases between them. CDR3 nucleotide sequence: TGTGCCAGCAGAGAGGGTTGGGCTAATGAAAAACTGTTTTTT. It codes for CASREGWANEKLFF.

V gene TRBV19 combines with J gene TRBJ2-2, with no clear D. Germline V gives CDR1 LNHDA, CDR2 SQIVND (reference sequence). This CDR3 has 14 amino acids. The V end lost 3 bases, the J end lost 2 bases, and 7 bases lay between the germline ends. The CDR3: CASSISPNTGELFF. The CDR3 nucleotides read TGTGCCAGTAGTATCTCCCCTAACACCGGGGAGCTGTTTTTT.

This clone was observed many times. V gene TRBV6-5 combines with J gene TRBJ1-1, with D uncertain. With 6 bases removed from V and 0 bases from J, the gap between germline ends came to 8 bases. The germline V gene has CDR1 MNHEY and CDR2 SVGAGI. The CDR3 contains 13 residues. The CDR3 loop reads CASSVQVNTEAFF. CDR3 in DNA: TGTGCCAGCAGCGTTCAGGTGAACACTGAAGCTTTCTTT.

The CDR3 is CASSEDKGAYSNQPQHF. For the CDR3, the DNA is TGTGCCAGCAGTGAAGATAAGGGAGCCTATAGCAATCAGCCCCAGCATTTT. The chain couples TRBV6-1 to TRBJ1-5; D not certain. The CDR3 extends over 17 amino acids. CDR1 and CDR2 (germline): MNHNS, SASEGT. Trimming shortened V by 1 base and J by 0 bases, and 13 bases separated the two germline ends.

In its sample, this clone was seen a few times. This chain joins TRBV7-8 and TRBJ2-5; 7 bases are shared with TRBD2. CDR1 and CDR2 from the germline V gene are SGHVS and FQNEAQ. The CDR3 spans 16 residues. J lost 5 bases, V lost 0 bases, and 9 bases had no gene match. The CDR3 bases are TGTGCCAGCAGCTTAGCGTTGAGATCTAGCGGTGAGACCCAGTACTTC. It encodes CASSLALRSSGETQYF.

This clone was observed at least ten times. The chain uses TRBV19 and TRBJ1-1, with a tentative D call TRBD1 (5 bases). There are 15 residues in the CDR3. The ends were cut back, 3 bases at V and 1 base at J, with 12 bases in the middle. CDR1 and CDR2 from the germline V gene are LNHDA and SQIVND (reference sequence). CDR3 nucleotide sequence: TGTGCCAGTAGTATCGCCCCAGGACAGAACACTGAAGCTTTCTTT. Amino acid sequence: CASSIAPGQNTEAFF.

The chain recombines TRBV7-9 with TRBJ1-3, with TRBD1 matching over 7 bases. The CDR3 extends over 16 amino acids. Per the germline V gene, CDR1 is SEHNR and CDR2 is FQNEAQ (reference sequence). Trimming took 2 bases from V and 0 from J; bases not matched to a gene: 4. The CDR3 bases are TGTGCCAGCAGCTTAAGGACAGGCCCCTCTGGAAACACCATATATTTT. Translation gives CASSLRTGPSGNTIYF.

In this sample, this clone turned up many times. The J gene is TRBJ2-5, the V gene TRBV27; 7 nucleotides align to TRBD1. This CDR3 region has 14 residues. V dropped 8 bases and J dropped 1; count of bases not matched to a gene: 7. Germline V gene sequence: CDR1 MNHEY, CDR2 SMNVEV (reference sequence). The CDR3 spells CASGRQGVQETQYF. CDR3 DNA sequence: TGTGCCAGCGGAAGACAGGGTGTCCAAGAGACCCAGTACTTC.

The chain combines TRBV24-1 with TRBJ2-1, with D maybe TRBD2 (5 bases). The CDR3 is 14 amino acids. With 4 bases removed from V and 0 bases from J, the gap between germline ends came to 6 bases. Germline V gene data show CDR1 as KGHDR and CDR2 as SFDVKD. CDR3 loop: CATSEAASYNEQFF. The DNA for the CDR3 is TGTGCCACCAGTGAAGCGGCCTCCTACAATGAGCAGTTCTTC.

This clone was seen more than once but under ten times. This chain connects TRBV19 to TRBJ2-1, with 8 bases that match TRBD2. The CDR3 length is 14 residues. The ends lost 4 bases at V and 7 bases at J; junction bases unmatched: 6. From germline, CDR1 is LNHDA and CDR2 SQIVND (reference sequence). The CDR3 reads CASSTGLAVNEQFF. CDR3 nucleotide sequence: TGTGCCAGTAGTACCGGACTAGCCGTTAATGAGCAGTTCTTC.

In DNA, the CDR3 is TGCGCCAGCAGCCAAACGCGGGGGGTGGGTCAGCCCCAGCATTTT. Amino acid sequence: CASSQTRGVGQPQHF. The chain combines TRBV4-1 with TRBJ1-5; D possibly corresponds to TRBD1 (5 bases). CDR3 length equals 15 residues. V lost 2 bases and J lost 6, with 14 bases in between. Germline V gene sequence: CDR1 MGHRA, CDR2 YSYEKL.

The genes are TRBV27 and TRBJ1-1; a weak D match, TRBD1 (6 bases). Germline V gene data show CDR1 as MNHEY and CDR2 as SMNVEV (reference sequence). Deletions cut 6 bases from V and 4 bases from J, with 15 bases between. The CDR3 contains 14 residues. The CDR3 bases are TGTGCCAGCAGCCCCAGCGGGGGCCTCACTGAAGCTTTCTTT. Amino acid sequence: CASSPSGGLTEAFF.

In its sample, this clone was seen once. V gene TRBV7-6 combines with J gene TRBJ2-5, with a weak D call TRBD2 (6 bases). The CDR3 runs to 16 residues. Germline V gene lookup returns CDR1 SGHVS and CDR2 FNYEAQ. The germline V and J ends were trimmed by 1 base and 4 bases, with 16 bases remaining between them. The CDR3 sequence is CASSLDWQVGGETQYF. CDR3 DNA sequence: TGTGCCAGCAGCTTAGATTGGCAGGTGGGGGGAGAGACCCAGTACTTC. Based on the CDR3 plus reference TRBV7-6 and TRBJ2-5, the full variable domain is GAGVSQSPRYKVTKRGQDVALRCDPISGHVSLYWYRQALGQGPEFLTYFNYEAQQDKSGLPNDRFSAERPEGSISTLTIQRTEQRDSAMYRCASSLDWQVGGETQYFGPGTRLLVL.

The chain has TRBV2 and TRBJ1-1, with TRBD1 identical over 7 bases. The V and J ends lost 9 bases and 1 base, in that order; junction bases with no gene match: 5. The CDR3 is made up of 13 amino acids. The germline CDR1 and CDR2 sequences are SNHLY and FYNNEI. This CDR3 reads CASERQGNTEAFF. The CDR3 DNA follows: TGTGCCAGTGAGCGACAGGGGAACACTGAAGCTTTCTTT.

The chain is built from TRBV29-1 and TRBJ1-2, with 7 bases fitting TRBD1. Germline values: CDR1 SQVTM, CDR2 ANQGSEA. Unmatched junction bases numbered 9, after V lost 3 bases and J lost 8 bases. The CDR3 sequence is 13 residues long. The DNA for the CDR3 is TGCAGCGTTGAGGTTGGAGGGGGCTACGGCTACACCTTC. Its translation: CSVEVGGGYGYTF.